Following are 24 T cell receptor beta chains from one sample sequenced in a study of shared clonotypes between healthy human individuals (TCRdb year 2020). Libraries were made using the immunoSEQ multiplex PCR assay. Here the immuneACCESS table is served through TCRdb, limited to in-frame sequences with V and J called. Missing clones are a known gap in these copies; in checked studies unresolved V genes cover under half, and the rest lacks a known reason. The sample table lists about 580,000 clones, 95% to 98% of them with a count of one. Approximately 0.3% of the sample is taken by the ten largest. CD8 naive samples were CD45RO-negative cells positively selected for CCR7, giving a CD45RA+CCR7+ population that excluded TemRA cells. Sequenced: naive CD8+ T cells sorted from blood. Read against the paper, the sample's cell subset or site label means: CD45RA+CCR7+. These receptors were obtained from a man aged 30 to 39 in good health.

The V and J genes are TRBV6-1 and TRBJ1-5; 10 bases match TRBD1. The CDR3 is 20 residues long. Germline CDR1 MNHNS, CDR2 SASEGT. The V gene end was trimmed by 1 base and the J gene end by 0 bases; junction bases not matched to a gene: 12. DNA for the CDR3: TGTGCCAGCAGTGAAGATGTCGGGACAGGGGAGTTTTATAGCAATCAGCCCCAGCATTTT. Its translation: CASSEDVGTGEFYSNQPQHF.

The chain links TRBV6-5 to TRBJ1-1; a possible D gene is TRBD1 (5 bases). From germline, CDR1 is MNHEY and CDR2 SVGAGI. The ends were cut back, 0 bases at V and 1 base at J, with 12 bases in the middle. The CDR3 sequence is 16 residues long. The CDR3 reads CASSYSAGEENTEAFF. The CDR3 region has the DNA TGTGCCAGCAGTTACTCGGCGGGGGAAGAGAACACTGAAGCTTTCTTT.

CDR3 region: CASGTGTSYEQYF. CDR3 in DNA: TGCGCCAGCGGGACAGGGACCTCCTACGAGCAGTACTTC. The chain is built from TRBV5-1 and TRBJ2-7, with TRBD1 matching over 9 bases. With V trimmed by 7 bases and J by 0 bases, 2 bases remained unmatched. The germline V gene has CDR1 SGHRS and CDR2 YFSETQ. The CDR3 contains 13 residues.

About this clone: The same CDR3 can be traced to other DNA sequences in this sample. J is TRBJ2-7 and V is TRBV27, with TRBD2 matching 14 bases. CDR3 length: 14 amino acids. V lost 2 bases, J lost 7 bases, and 1 base stayed unmatched. Germline lookup yields CDR1 MNHEY and CDR2 SMNVEV (reference sequence). The CDR3 sequence: CASSLGTSGREQYF. The CDR3 bases are TGTGCCAGCAGTTTAGGGACTAGCGGGAGAGAGCAGTACTTC.

This chain uses TRBV7-9 with TRBJ2-1; 8 nucleotides align to TRBD2. The germline V gene encodes CDR1 SEHNR and CDR2 FQNEAQ (reference sequence). The CDR3 contains 14 residues. J lost 6 bases, V lost 10 bases, and 11 bases had no gene match. CDR3 amino acids: CAIYLAGQSNEQFF. DNA of the CDR3: TGTGCCATTTATTTAGCGGGGCAATCCAATGAGCAGTTCTTC.

V gene TRBV11-2 combines with J gene TRBJ1-4; TRBD1 might be the D (6 bases). Germline lookup yields CDR1 SGHAT and CDR2 FQNNGV. The CDR3 runs 17 residues. The V gene lost 5 bases and the J gene lost 4 bases, with 20 bases spanning the gap. The CDR3 loop is CASSGRGKTGFNEKLFF. The CDR3 coding sequence is TGTGCCAGCAGCGGTAGAGGAAAGACAGGTTTTAATGAAAAACTGTTTTTT.

This rearrangement joins TRBV29-1 to TRBJ1-2; D gene uncertain. Between the trimmed V and J ends, which lost 0 bases and 7 bases, there was a span of 6 bases. The CDR3 is made up of 11 amino acids. Germline V CDR1 and CDR2: SQVTM, ANQGSEA. The CDR3 loop reads CSVEEAPGYTF. In nucleotides, the CDR3 is TGCAGCGTTGAAGAGGCCCCTGGCTACACCTTC.

The rearrangement uses TRBV7-9 and TRBJ1-2, with a tentative D call TRBD1 (6 bases). The CDR3 runs to 15 residues. Trimming cost V 3 bases and J 1 base, with 12 bases left between them. Germline values: CDR1 SEHNR, CDR2 FQNEAQ (reference sequence). This CDR3 reads CASSLGGQSNYGYTF. DNA of the CDR3: TGTGCCAGCAGCTTGGGCGGACAGAGTAACTATGGCTACACCTTC. Full variable domain (remainder filled in from reference TRBV7-9 and TRBJ1-2): DTGVSQNPRHKITKRGQNVTFRCDPISEHNRLYWYRQTLGQGPEFLTYFQNEAQLEKSRLLSDRFSAERPKGSFSTLEIQRTEQGDSAMYLCASSLGGQSNYGYTFGSGTRLTVV.

The chain is built from TRBV5-4 and TRBJ2-7; TRBD2 agrees at 7 bases. V lost 0 bases and J lost 4; bases outside the gene matches: 1. Germline lookup yields CDR1 SGHNT and CDR2 YYREEE (reference sequence). This CDR3 region has 13 residues. CDR3 DNA sequence: TGTGCCAGCAGCTTGGAAGCGGGGTACGAGCAGTACTTC. It specifies CASSLEAGYEQYF. Variable domain in full (rest from reference TRBV5-4 and TRBJ2-7): ETGVTQSPTHLIKTRGQQVTLRCSSQSGHNTVSWYQQALGQGPQFIFQYYREEENGRGNFPPRFSGLQFPNYSSELNVNALELDDSALYLCASSLEAGYEQYFGPGTRLTVT.

The rearrangement joins TRBV27 to TRBJ1-1, with TRBD1 matching 8 bases. Trimming removed 6 bases from V and 0 bases from J; junction bases left unmatched: 6. This CDR3 comprises 15 residues. The germline V gene encodes CDR1 MNHEY and CDR2 SMNVEV (reference sequence). The CDR3 DNA reads as TGTGCCAGCAGGGGGAGACAGGGGATGAACACTGAAGCTTTCTTT. This translates into CASRGRQGMNTEAFF.

CDR3 in amino acids: CAISVGTPTSYEQYF. CDR3 coding DNA: TGTGCCATCAGTGTAGGGACACCTACCTCCTACGAGCAGTACTTC. The V and J genes are TRBV10-3 and TRBJ2-7; D is perhaps TRBD1 (6 bases). The CDR3 runs 15 residues. Germline lookup yields CDR1 ENHRY and CDR2 SYGVKD. V lost 4 bases, J lost 0 bases, and 13 bases lay in between.

The chain carries TRBV4-1 and TRBJ2-1; 7 positions agree with TRBD1. The CDR3 length is 15 residues. Germline CDR1 is MGHRA and CDR2 is YSYEKL. V trimming: 1 base; J trimming: 8 bases; junction bases outside the gene matches: 8. Written as DNA, the CDR3 is TGCGCCAGCAGCCAAGTAGAGGGGGCTTTGGATGAGCAGTTCTTC. It specifies CASSQVEGALDEQFF.

The chain employs TRBV27 and TRBJ1-2; D call uncertain. Germline lookup yields CDR1 MNHEY and CDR2 SMNVEV (reference sequence). The CDR3 covers 16 residues. Trimming pared 0 bases from V and 4 bases from J, leaving 15 bases between. The CDR3 DNA is TGTGCCAGCAGTTTATCGTATAAGGCGAGTATCTATGGCTACACCTTC. Protein: CASSLSYKASIYGYTF.

The gene calls are TRBV9 and TRBJ2-7, with D unresolved. Germline CDR1 SGDLS, CDR2 YYNGEE. The V and J ends lost 2 bases and 3 bases respectively, with 15 bases between them. The CDR3 has 15 amino acids. The CDR3 loop is CASSVSPAPLYEQYF. For the CDR3, the DNA is TGTGCCAGCAGCGTCAGTCCCGCTCCACTCTACGAGCAGTACTTC.

This chain joins TRBV7-9 and TRBJ2-3; D might be TRBD1 or TRBD2, each matching 5 bases. The V gene lost 4 bases and the J gene lost 3 bases, with 17 bases spanning the gap. CDR1 SEHNR and CDR2 FQNEAQ come from the germline V gene (reference sequence). The CDR3 contains 16 residues. Here the CDR3 reads CASSSGWGEGTDTQYF. CDR3 DNA sequence: TGTGCCAGCAGCTCGGGTTGGGGTGAGGGGACAGATACGCAGTATTTT.

The rearrangement joins TRBV2 to TRBJ2-2, with a weak D call TRBD1 (5 bases). V lost 3 bases to trimming and J lost 0 bases, with 14 bases between them. Germline V gene lookup returns CDR1 SNHLY and CDR2 FYNNEI. The CDR3 loop spans 17 amino acids. DNA of the CDR3: TGTGCCAGCAGTGACCCCGGACCGGACACGAACACCGGGGAGCTGTTTTTT. Its protein is CASSDPGPDTNTGELFF.

The V gene is TRBV4-1, the J gene TRBJ2-7; 7 bases match TRBD1. From germline, CDR1 is MGHRA and CDR2 YSYEKL. The CDR3 length is 16 residues. J was trimmed by 4 bases and V by 2 bases; bases with no gene match: 11. This CDR3 is CASSQPPGQLPYEQYF. DNA for the CDR3: TGCGCCAGCAGCCAACCTCCGGGACAGTTGCCGTACGAGCAGTACTTC.

With respect to this clone: Other nucleotide sequences in the sample specify the same CDR3. The chain is built from TRBV6-5 and TRBJ1-2; possibly TRBD1 for D (5 bases). The length of the CDR3 is 14 residues. The germline gives CDR1 MNHEY, CDR2 SVGAGI. V gave up 6 bases and J gave up 3 bases, with 14 bases separating them. CDR3 nucleotide sequence: TGTGCCAGCAGCCTCTGGCAGGGAGACTATGGCTACACCTTC. As protein: CASSLWQGDYGYTF.

The V and J genes are TRBV13 and TRBJ2-7; possible D gene TRBD2, 5 bases. The V gene lost 7 bases and the J gene lost 6 bases, with 13 bases spanning the gap. Germline assignment: CDR1 PRHDT and CDR2 FYEKMQ (reference sequence). CDR3 length equals 12 residues. The CDR3 protein is CASKRDTSEQYF. CDR3 nucleotides: TGTGCCAGCAAGCGTGATACTAGCGAGCAGTACTTC.

The chain has TRBV13 and TRBJ2-1; possibly TRBD1 for D (6 bases). Germline V gives CDR1 PRHDT, CDR2 FYEKMQ (reference sequence). This CDR3 region has 13 residues. The V end was cut by 5 bases, the J end by 4 bases, with 9 bases between. CDR3 amino acids: CASSQGSYNEQFF. Here the CDR3 DNA reads TGTGCCAGCAGCCAGGGGTCTTACAATGAGCAGTTCTTC.

This rearrangement joins TRBV11-2 to TRBJ2-7; D not certain. The length of the CDR3 is 15 residues. Germline lookup yields CDR1 SGHAT and CDR2 FQNNGV. Trimming removed 0 bases from V and 2 bases from J, with 11 bases in between. The CDR3 loop is CASSLDLGLPYEQYF. The CDR3 nucleotides are TGTGCCAGCAGCTTAGATCTTGGGCTACCCTACGAGCAGTACTTC.

The J gene is TRBJ2-3, the V gene TRBV29-1, with TRBD1 as a possible D gene (5 bases). The CDR3 is made up of 12 amino acids. Germline CDR1 reads SQVTM; CDR2 reads ANQGSEA. V was shortened by 4 bases and J by 4 bases, with 9 bases between the two germline ends. This CDR3 is CSVVQGADTQYF. CDR3 DNA: TGCAGCGTTGTTCAGGGCGCAGATACGCAGTATTTT.

DNA for the CDR3: TGCGCCAGCAGTGACCCCAGGGGAAACTACGAGCAGTACTTC. Translated, it gives CASSDPRGNYEQYF. The chain is built from TRBV10-1 and TRBJ2-7, with D possibly being TRBD1 (6 bases). The V gene lost 3 bases and the J gene lost 3 bases, with 12 bases spanning the gap. This CDR3 is 14 amino acids long. Germline CDR1 and CDR2: WNHNN and SYGVQD (reference sequence).

This rearrangement joins TRBV15 to TRBJ2-3, with D possibly being TRBD2 (6 bases). Germline values: CDR1 LNHNV, CDR2 YYDKDF (reference sequence). The CDR3 is 15 residues long. Trimming shortened V by 3 bases and J by 4 bases, and 14 bases separated the two germline ends. DNA for the CDR3: TGTGCCACCAGCAGGGGCCTAACTAGCTCAGATACGCAGTATTTT. It codes for CATSRGLTSSDTQYF.